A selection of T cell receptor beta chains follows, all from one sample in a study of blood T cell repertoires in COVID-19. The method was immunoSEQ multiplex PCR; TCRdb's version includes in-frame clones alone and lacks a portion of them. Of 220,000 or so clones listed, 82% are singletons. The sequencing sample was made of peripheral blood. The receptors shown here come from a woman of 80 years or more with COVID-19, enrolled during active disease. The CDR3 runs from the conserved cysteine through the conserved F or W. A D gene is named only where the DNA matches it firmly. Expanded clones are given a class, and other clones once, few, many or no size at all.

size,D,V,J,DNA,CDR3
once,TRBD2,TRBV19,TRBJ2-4,TGTGCCAGTAGTACGTTGCGGGAGGGTGAAATAGCCAAAAACATTCAGTACTTC,CASSTLREGEIAKNIQYF
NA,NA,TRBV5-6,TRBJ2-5,TGTGCCAGCAGCTTGGTTTTAGACAGTGTAGGGACCCAGTACTTC,CASSLVLDSVGTQYF
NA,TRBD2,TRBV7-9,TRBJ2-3,TGTGCCAGCAGCCCGGGACTAGCGGGAGGGCGGGCAGATACGCAGTATTTT,CASSPGLAGGRADTQYF
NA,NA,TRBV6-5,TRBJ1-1,TGTGCCAGCAGTTACTCCGGACACAGACAAGCTTTCTTT,CASSYSGHRQAFF
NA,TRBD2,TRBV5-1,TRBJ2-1,TGCGCCAGCACCCGACTAGCGGACTACAATGAGCAGTTCTTC,CASTRLADYNEQFF
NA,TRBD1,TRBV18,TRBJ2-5,TGTGCCAGCTCAGGACAGGGACAAGAGACCCAGTACTTC,CASSGQGQETQYF
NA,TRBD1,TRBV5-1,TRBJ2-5,TGCGCCAGCAGCTTGGAAGGGACAGGGGGCCAGGAGACCCAGTACTTC,CASSLEGTGGQETQYF
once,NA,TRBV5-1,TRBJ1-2,TGCGCCAGCAGCCCGGACAGCAACTATGGCTACACCTTC,CASSPDSNYGYTF
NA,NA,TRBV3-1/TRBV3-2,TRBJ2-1,TGTGCCAGCAGCCTTGGTAGTGGTGGGTGGACTGAAAATGAGCAGTTCTTC,CASSLGSGGWTENEQFF
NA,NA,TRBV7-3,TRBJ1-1,TGTGCCAGCAGTCGTCACCCTCGGGGGAACACTGAAGCTTTCTTT,CASSRHPRGNTEAFF
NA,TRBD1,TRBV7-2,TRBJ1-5,TGTGCCAGCCAAAAATTTGCCGGGACAGGAGAGATAGGCAATCAGCCCCAGCATTTT,CASQKFAGTGEIGNQPQHF
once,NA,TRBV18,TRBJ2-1,TGTGCCAGCTCACCACCAGGGGCCCCCGGCAATGAGCAGTTCTTC,CASSPPGAPGNEQFF
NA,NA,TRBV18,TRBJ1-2,TGTGCCACAACTCCGGGGTCTAACTATGGCTACACCTTC,CATTPGSNYGYTF
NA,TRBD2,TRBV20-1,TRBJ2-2,TGCAGTGCTAGTGAAGCGGGGGGGAACACCGGGGAGCTGTTTTTT,CSASEAGGNTGELFF
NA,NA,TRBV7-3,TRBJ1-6,TGTGCCAGCAGCTTAATGGAGGGGAGTAATTCACCCCTCCACTTT,CASSLMEGSNSPLHF
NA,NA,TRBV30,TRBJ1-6,TGTGCCTGGGGAAGAACAGGGTCTATCTCACCCCTCCACTTT,CAWGRTGSISPLHF
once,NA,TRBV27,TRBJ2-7,TGTGCCAGCAGTTTTTCACTAGTTGCCGAGCAGTACTTC,CASSFSLVAEQYF
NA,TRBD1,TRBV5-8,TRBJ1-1,TGTGCCAGCAGCCTAATATCTCGGGACAGGGGTGGAACTGAAGCTTTCTTT,CASSLISRDRGGTEAFF
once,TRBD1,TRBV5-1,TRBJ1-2,TGCGCCAGCAGCTTAAGGGACAGCCTCTATGGCTACACCTTC,CASSLRDSLYGYTF
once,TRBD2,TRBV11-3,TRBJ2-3,TGTGCCAGCAGTTCAGGACTAGAAACAGATACGCAGTATTTT,CASSSGLETDTQYF
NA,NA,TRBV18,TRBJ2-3,TGTGCCAGCTCGGTGGACAGAGCCACAGATACGCAGTATTTT,CASSVDRATDTQYF
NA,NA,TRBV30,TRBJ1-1,TGTGCCTGGCCCCCGGCTTTCTTT,CAWPPAFF
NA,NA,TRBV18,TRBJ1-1,TGTGCCAGCTCAAAAGGACAGCGGAACACTGAAGCTTTCTTT,CASSKGQRNTEAFF
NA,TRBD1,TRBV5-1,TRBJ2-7,TGCGCCAGCAGCTTGTGGGACAGAACCTACGAGCAGTACTTC,CASSLWDRTYEQYF
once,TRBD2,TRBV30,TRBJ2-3,TGTGCCTGGAGTGTTGAGCTAGCGGGTGATACGCAGTATTTT,CAWSVELAGDTQYF
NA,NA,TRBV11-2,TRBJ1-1,TGTGCCAGCAGCCCCCCAGGGCCCACTACTGAAGCTTTCTTT,CASSPPGPTTEAFF
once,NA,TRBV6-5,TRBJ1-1,TGTGCCAGCAGGGAGGGTTTATGGAACACTGAAGCTTTCTTT,CASREGLWNTEAFF
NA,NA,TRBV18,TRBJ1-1,TGTGCCAGCTCACCAAGGGGGGGCACTGAAGCTTTCTTT,CASSPRGGTEAFF
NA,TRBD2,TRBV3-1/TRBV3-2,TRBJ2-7,TGTGCCAGCAGCGACGGACTAGCGGGAGTCTCCTACGAGCAGTACTTC,CASSDGLAGVSYEQYF
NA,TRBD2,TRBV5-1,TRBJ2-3,TGCGCCAGCAGCTCAGTGACTAGCGGAGGTTACTACACAGATACGCAGTATTTT,CASSSVTSGGYYTDTQYF
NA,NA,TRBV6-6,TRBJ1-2,TGTGCCAGCAGCCCCCTTATTCTTGGCTACACCTTC,CASSPLILGYTF
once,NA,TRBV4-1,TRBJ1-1,TGCGCCAGCAGCCAACCTACATCAGGGACATCGAACACTGAAGCTTTCTTT,CASSQPTSGTSNTEAFF
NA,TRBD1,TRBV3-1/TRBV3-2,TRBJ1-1,TGTGCCAGCAGCGTAGGGGGCGGAGGTGACACTGAAGCTTTCTTT,CASSVGGGGDTEAFF
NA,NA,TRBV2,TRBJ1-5,TGTGCCAGCAGTTCAGAAATCAATCAGCCCCAGCATTTT,CASSSEINQPQHF
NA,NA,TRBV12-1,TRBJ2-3,TGTGCCAGGGAGTTAGCGGGAGGTAAAAGCACAGATACGCAGTATTTT,CARELAGGKSTDTQYF
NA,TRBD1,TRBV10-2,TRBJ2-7,TGCGCCAGCAGTGTAAGGGACAGGGGCTCCTACGAGCAGTACTTC,CASSVRDRGSYEQYF
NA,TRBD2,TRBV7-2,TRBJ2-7,TGTGCCAGCAGCTCTAGCGGAGGTACCTACGAGCAGTACTTC,CASSSSGGTYEQYF
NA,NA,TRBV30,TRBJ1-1,TGTGCCTGGAGGAGGCCCCTGAACACTGAAGCTTTCTTT,CAWRRPLNTEAFF
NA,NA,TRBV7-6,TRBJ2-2,TGTGCCAGCAGCCCCTCTCTGTCGAGGGGGACCGGGGAGCTGTTTTTT,CASSPSLSRGTGELFF
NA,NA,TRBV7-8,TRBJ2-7,TGTGCCAGCAGCTCAAATACCGGGTCCTACTACGAGCAGTACTTC,CASSSNTGSYYEQYF